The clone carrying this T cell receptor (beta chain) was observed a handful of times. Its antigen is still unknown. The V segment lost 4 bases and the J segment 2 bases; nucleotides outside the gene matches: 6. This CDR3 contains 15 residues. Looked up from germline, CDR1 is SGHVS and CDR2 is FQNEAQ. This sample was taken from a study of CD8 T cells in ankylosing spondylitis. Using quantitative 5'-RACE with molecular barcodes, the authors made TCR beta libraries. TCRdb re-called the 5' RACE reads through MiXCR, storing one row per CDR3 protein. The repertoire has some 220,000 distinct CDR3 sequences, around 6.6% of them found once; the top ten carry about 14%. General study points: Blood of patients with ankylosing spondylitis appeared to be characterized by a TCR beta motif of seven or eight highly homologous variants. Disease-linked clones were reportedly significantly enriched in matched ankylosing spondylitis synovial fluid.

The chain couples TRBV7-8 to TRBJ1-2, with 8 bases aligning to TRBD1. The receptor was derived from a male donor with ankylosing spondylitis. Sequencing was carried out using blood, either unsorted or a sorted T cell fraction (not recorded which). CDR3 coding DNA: TGTGCCAGCAGCTCAGACAGGGGCGGAAACTATGGCTACACCTTC. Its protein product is CASSSDRGGNYGYTF.